This is a list of T cell receptor beta chains from one sample in a study of cytotoxic CD8 clonotypes in ibrutinib-treated CLL. Some clones are missing from TCRdb's copy, which holds only in-frame ones; the method was immunoSEQ multiplex PCR. The table has some 40,000 clones, about 65% seen once; the top ten hold 6.5% to 8%. This sample comprised PBMCs, obtained at disease progression, from a patient treated with ibrutinib. All receptors come from a human donor with chronic lymphocytic leukemia. CDR3s include the opening cysteine and the closing phenylalanine or tryptophan. The order of the fields is J gene, V gene, D gene, clone size, CDR3 protein, CDR3 DNA. A D gene is named only where the DNA matches it firmly. Expanded clones get a size class; other rows say once, few or many, or leave the size out.

>TRBJ1-2|TRBV6-1|.|.
CASRLMGRTTVGYTF
TGTGCCAGCAGGCTGATGGGGAGGACGACTGTAGGCTACACCTTC
>TRBJ2-7|TRBV28|.|few
CASSLGWGRRLF
TGTGCCAGCAGTTTAGGATGGGGCAGGAGACTATTC
>TRBJ2-3|TRBV11-2|TRBD2|.
CASRGLVGLDTQYF
TGTGCCAGCAGAGGACTAGTGGGGTTGGATACGCAGTATTTT
>TRBJ2-7|TRBV11-3|TRBD2|.
CASSLAGGLENEQYF
TGTGCCAGCAGCTTAGCGGGGGGGCTGGAAAACGAGCAGTACTTC
>TRBJ1-5|TRBV28|.|.
CASRQTAYSNQPQHF
TGTGCCAGCAGACAGACCGCGTATAGCAATCAGCCCCAGCATTTT
>TRBJ1-1|TRBV19|TRBD1|few
CASSIRGGKAFF
TGTGCCAGTAGTATTAGAGGGGGCAAAGCTTTCTTT
>TRBJ1-5|TRBV5-1|.|.
CASSLDRNQPQHF
TGCGCCAGCAGCTTGGACCGGAATCAGCCCCAGCATTTT
>TRBJ2-6|TRBV7-3|.|.
CASSLTSLGGGANVLTF
TGTGCCAGCAGCTTAACCTCTCTTGGCGGTGGGGCCAACGTCCTGACTTTC
>TRBJ1-5|TRBV29-1|.|.
CSVDTRAYSNQPQHF
TGCAGCGTTGACACTCGAGCCTATAGCAATCAGCCCCAGCATTTT
>TRBJ1-5|TRBV27|.|.
CASSLRGAGLGHQPQHF
TGTGCCAGCAGTCTAAGGGGGGCAGGGTTAGGTCATCAGCCCCAGCATTTT
>TRBJ2-3|TRBV5-1|.|.
CASSSSVGGETDTQYF
TGCGCCAGCAGCTCCAGCGTGGGGGGTGAGACAGATACGCAGTATTTT
>TRBJ1-1|TRBV25-1|.|.
CASSETGELNTEAFF
TGTGCCAGCAGTGAAACGGGGGAATTGAACACTGAAGCTTTCTTT
>TRBJ1-6|TRBV6-5|TRBD1|.
CASSYDPGQGNSPLHF
TGTGCCAGCAGTTACGATCCGGGACAGGGGAATTCACCCCTCCACTTT